This passage covers 3 T cell receptor beta chains from one sample sequenced in a study of cytomegalovirus exposure and HLA in healthy donors. The study ran its PCR with 60 Vbeta and 13 Jbeta primers. The protocol was immunoSEQ multiplex PCR, while the TCRdb copy is restricted to in-frame clones and leaves out a portion. The data contain some 190,000 clones, about four fifths of them seen just once; the ten biggest clones take up less than 2%. The material sequenced was PBMCs. Receptors were obtained from a man between 40 and 49 years old in good health and CMV-seronegative.

The chain is built from TRBV7-2 and TRBJ1-1, with 7 nucleotides matching TRBD1. J lost 1 base, V lost 6 bases, and 11 bases had no gene match. Germline V lookup: CDR1 SGHTA, CDR2 FQGNSA. The CDR3 runs 16 residues. The CDR3 coding sequence is TGTGCCAGCAGGCCCATCCCGGGACAGCAGAACACTGAAGCTTTCTTT. It encodes CASRPIPGQQNTEAFF.

With regard to this clone: Within the sample, other DNA sequences also encode this same CDR3. This chain joins TRBV7-9 and TRBJ2-7; D is uncertain. The CDR3 has 11 amino acids. The V end lost 4 bases, the J end lost 2 bases, and 3 bases lay between the germline ends. Germline loops: CDR1 SEHNR, CDR2 FQNEAQ (reference sequence). The CDR3 DNA reads TGTGCCAGCAGCTCCACCTACGAGCAGTACTTC. Its translation is CASSSTYEQYF.

Worth noting for this clone: Other DNA sequences within the sample encode an identical CDR3. The V call is TRBV13, the J call TRBJ2-3; D is possibly TRBD2 (5 bases). Germline V gene sequence: CDR1 PRHDT, CDR2 FYEKMQ (reference sequence). The CDR3 has 14 amino acids. V shed 6 bases and J shed 0 bases, with 10 bases lying between them. The DNA for the CDR3 is TGTGCCAGCAGAGGCCGGGGTAGCACAGATACGCAGTATTTT. This encodes CASRGRGSTDTQYF.